This entry lists 3 T cell receptor beta chains sequenced from one sample in a study of T cell clones after liver transplantation. Some clones are missing from TCRdb's copy, which holds only in-frame ones; the method was immunoSEQ multiplex PCR. This table holds 50,000 or so clones, approximately 71% found once. This specimen consisted of CD4+ T cells from blood, obtained around 54 months after liver transplant. The origin of the receptors is a human patient who received a liver transplant. Some T cells may trace back to the graft donor.

This sequence joins TRBV27 and TRBJ2-7, with TRBD1 as a possible D gene (5 bases). This CDR3 comprises 14 residues. The V end was cut by 2 bases, the J end by 0 bases, with 8 bases between. Germline CDR1 reads MNHEY; CDR2 reads SMNVEV (reference sequence). CDR3 loop: CASSLKGYSYEQYF. The CDR3 DNA reads as TGTGCCAGCAGTTTAAAGGGGTACTCCTACGAGCAGTACTTC.

The DNA for the CDR3 is TGCGCCAGCAGTGGGGAGGCCGGGCAACCCCCAGATACGCAGTATTTT. Protein product: CASSGEAGQPPDTQYF. The rearrangement uses TRBV10-1 and TRBJ2-3, with D perhaps TRBD2 (6 bases). The CDR3 consists of 16 residues. V shed 4 bases and J shed 4 bases, with 18 bases lying between them. Germline V gene lookup returns CDR1 WNHNN and CDR2 SYGVQD (reference sequence).

This clone was picked up a small number of times. The chain employs TRBV7-2 and TRBJ2-3; 8 nucleotides match TRBD1. Germline values: CDR1 SGHTA, CDR2 FQGNSA. The CDR3 runs to 14 residues. V shed 1 base, J shed 3 bases, and the junction held 0 bases outside the gene matches. For the CDR3, the DNA is TGTGCCAGCAGCTTAGGACAGGGGACAGATACGCAGTATTTT. Encoded protein: CASSLGQGTDTQYF.